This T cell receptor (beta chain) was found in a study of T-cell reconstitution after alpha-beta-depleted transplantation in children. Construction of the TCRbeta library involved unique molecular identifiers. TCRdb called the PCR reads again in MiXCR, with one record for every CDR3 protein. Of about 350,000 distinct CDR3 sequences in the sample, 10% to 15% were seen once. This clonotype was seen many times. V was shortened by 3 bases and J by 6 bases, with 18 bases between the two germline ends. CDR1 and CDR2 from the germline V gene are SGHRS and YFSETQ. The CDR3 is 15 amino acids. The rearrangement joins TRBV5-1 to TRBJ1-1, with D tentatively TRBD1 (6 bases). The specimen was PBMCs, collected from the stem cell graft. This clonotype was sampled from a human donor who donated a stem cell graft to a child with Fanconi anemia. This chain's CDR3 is CASSSGGADNPEAFF. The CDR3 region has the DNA TGCGCCAGCAGCTCTGGGGGGGCAGATAACCCTGAAGCTTTCTTT.